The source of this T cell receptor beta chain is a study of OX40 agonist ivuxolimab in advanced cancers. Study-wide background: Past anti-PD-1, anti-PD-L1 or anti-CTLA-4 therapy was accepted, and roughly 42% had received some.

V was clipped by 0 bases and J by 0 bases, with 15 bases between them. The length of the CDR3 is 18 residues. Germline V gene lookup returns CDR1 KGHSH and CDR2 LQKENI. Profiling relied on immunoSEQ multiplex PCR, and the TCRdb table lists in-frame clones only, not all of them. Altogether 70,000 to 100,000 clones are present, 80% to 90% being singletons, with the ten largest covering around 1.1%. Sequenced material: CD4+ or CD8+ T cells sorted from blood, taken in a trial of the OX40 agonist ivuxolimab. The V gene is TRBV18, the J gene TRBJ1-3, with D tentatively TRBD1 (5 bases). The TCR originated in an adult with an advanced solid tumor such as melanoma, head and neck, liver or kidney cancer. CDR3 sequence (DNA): TGTGCCAGCTCACCACCCGCGGGGACCGTAGTCTCTGGAAACACCATATATTTT. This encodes CASSPPAGTVVSGNTIYF.